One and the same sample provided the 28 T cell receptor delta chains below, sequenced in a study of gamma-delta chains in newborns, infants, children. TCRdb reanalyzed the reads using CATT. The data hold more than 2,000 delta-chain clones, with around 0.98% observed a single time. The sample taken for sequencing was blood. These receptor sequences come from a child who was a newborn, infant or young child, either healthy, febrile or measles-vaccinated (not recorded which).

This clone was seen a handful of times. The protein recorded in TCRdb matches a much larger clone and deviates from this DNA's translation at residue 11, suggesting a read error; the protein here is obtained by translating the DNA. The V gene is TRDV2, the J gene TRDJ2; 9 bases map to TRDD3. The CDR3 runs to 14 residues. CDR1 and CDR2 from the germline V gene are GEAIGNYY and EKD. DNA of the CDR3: TGTGCCTGTGACACCTGGGGGATAACAGCACGACTCTTCTTT. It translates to CACDTWGITARLFF.

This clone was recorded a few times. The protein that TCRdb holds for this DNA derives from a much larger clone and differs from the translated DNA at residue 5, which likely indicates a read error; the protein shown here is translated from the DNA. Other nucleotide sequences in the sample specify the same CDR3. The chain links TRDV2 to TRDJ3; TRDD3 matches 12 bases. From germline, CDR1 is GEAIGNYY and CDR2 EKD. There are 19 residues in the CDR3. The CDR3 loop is CACDIVLGDTTWDTRQMFF. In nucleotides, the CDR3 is TGTGCCTGTGACATCGTACTGGGGGATACCACCTGGGACACCCGGCAGATGTTTTTC.

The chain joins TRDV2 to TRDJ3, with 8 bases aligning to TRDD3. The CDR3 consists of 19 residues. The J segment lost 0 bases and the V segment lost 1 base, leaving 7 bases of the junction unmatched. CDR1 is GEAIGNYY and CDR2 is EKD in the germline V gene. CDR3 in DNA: TGTGCCTGTGACACGGGAGGGATACGGAGCTCCTGGGACACCCGACAGATGTTTTTC. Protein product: CACDTGGIRSSWDTRQMFF.

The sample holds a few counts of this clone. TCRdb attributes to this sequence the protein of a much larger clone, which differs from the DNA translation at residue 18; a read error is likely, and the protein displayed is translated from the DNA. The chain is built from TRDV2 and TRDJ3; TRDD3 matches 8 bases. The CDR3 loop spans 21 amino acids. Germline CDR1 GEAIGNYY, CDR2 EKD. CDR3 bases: TGTGCCTGTGATGTACTGGGGGTTCGCCGTCCTAGCTCCTGGGACACCCGACGGATGTTTTTC. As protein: CACDVLGVRRPSSWDTRRMFF.

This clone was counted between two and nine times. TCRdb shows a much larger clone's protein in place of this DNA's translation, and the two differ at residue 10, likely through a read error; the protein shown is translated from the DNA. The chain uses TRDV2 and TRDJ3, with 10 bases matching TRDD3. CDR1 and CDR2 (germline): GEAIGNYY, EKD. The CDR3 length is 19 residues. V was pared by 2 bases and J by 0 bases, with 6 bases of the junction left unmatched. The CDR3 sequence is CACDKVLGDGSWDTRQMFF. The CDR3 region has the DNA TGTGCCTGTGACAAAGTACTGGGGGATGGCTCCTGGGACACCCGACAGATGTTTTTC.

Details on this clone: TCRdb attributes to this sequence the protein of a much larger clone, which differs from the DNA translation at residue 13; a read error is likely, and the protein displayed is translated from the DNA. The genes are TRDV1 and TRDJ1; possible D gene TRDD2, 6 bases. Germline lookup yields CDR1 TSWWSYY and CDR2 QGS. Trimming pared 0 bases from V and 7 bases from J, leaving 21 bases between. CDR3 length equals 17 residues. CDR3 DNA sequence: TGTGCTCTTGGGGAACTTGTACCTTCCCCAAGCGCCGGTAAACTCATCTTT. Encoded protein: CALGELVPSPSAGKLIF.

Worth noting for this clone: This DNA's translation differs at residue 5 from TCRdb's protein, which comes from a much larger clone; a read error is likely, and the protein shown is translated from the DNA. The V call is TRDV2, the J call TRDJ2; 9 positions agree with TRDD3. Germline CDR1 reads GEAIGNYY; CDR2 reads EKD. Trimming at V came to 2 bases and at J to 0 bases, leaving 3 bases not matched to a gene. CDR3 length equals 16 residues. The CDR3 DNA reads TGTGCCTGTGACATCGTGGGGGATACTTTGACAGCACAACTCTTCTTT. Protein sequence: CACDIVGDTLTAQLFF.

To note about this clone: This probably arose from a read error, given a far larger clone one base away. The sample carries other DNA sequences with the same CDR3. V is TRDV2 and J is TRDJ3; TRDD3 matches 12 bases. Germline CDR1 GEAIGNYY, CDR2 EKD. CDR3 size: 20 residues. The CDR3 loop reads CACDTYWGIPRSWDTRQMFF. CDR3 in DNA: TGTGCCTGCGACACCTACTGGGGGATACCACGCTCCTGGGACACCCGACAGATGTTTTTC.

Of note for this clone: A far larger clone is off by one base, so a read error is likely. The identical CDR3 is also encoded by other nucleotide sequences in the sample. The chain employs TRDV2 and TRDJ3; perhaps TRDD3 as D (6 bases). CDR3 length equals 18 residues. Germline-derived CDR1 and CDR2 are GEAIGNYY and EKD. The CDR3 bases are TGTGCCTGTGACAAGTTAGGATACCGCTCCTGGGACACCCGTCAGATGTTTTTC. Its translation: CACDKLGYRSWDTRQMFF.

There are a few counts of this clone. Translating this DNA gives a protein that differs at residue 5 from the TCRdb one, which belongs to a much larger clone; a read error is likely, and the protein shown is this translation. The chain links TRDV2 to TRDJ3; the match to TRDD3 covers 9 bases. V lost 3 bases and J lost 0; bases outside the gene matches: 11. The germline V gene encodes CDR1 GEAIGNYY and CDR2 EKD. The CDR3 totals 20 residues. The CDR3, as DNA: TGTGCCTGTGACTCGGCTACTGGGGGACCGAGCTCCTGGGACACCCGACAGATGTTTTTC. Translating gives CACDSATGGPSSWDTRQMFF.

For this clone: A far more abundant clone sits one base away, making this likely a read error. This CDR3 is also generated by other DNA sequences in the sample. CDR3 residues: CACDILGDTRNTDKLIF. The CDR3 DNA reads as TGTGCCTGTGACATATTGGGGGATACGCGAAACACCGATAAACTCATCTTT. V usage is TRDV2 and J usage is TRDJ1, with 11 nucleotides matching TRDD3. The germline gives CDR1 GEAIGNYY, CDR2 EKD. J was trimmed by 0 bases and V by 2 bases; bases with no gene match: 7. The CDR3 is made up of 17 amino acids.

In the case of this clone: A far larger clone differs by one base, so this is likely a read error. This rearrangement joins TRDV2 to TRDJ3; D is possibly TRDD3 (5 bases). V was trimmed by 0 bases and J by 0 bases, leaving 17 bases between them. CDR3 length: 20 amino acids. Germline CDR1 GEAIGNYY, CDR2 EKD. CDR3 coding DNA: TGTGCCTGTGACACCGTTGAGGGATGCTTAAGCTCCTGGGACACCCGACAGATGTTTTTC. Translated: CACDTVEGCLSSWDTRQMFF.

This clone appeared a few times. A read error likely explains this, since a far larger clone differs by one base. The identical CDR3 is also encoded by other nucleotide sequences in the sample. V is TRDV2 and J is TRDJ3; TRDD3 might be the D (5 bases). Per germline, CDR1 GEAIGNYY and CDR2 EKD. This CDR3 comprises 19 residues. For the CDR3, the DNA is TGTGCCTGTGACACGGTGGATGGGTCTGGGACCTGGGATACCCGACAGATGTTTTTC. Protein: CACDTVDGSGTWDTRQMFF.

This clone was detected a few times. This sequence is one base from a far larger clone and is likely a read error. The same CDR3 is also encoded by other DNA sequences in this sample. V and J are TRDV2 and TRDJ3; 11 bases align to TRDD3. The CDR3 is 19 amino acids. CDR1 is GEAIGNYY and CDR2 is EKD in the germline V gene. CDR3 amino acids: CACDKVLGDSSWDTRQMFF. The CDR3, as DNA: TGTGCCTGTGACAAAGTACTGGGGGATAGCTCCTGGGATACCCGACAGATGTTTTTC.

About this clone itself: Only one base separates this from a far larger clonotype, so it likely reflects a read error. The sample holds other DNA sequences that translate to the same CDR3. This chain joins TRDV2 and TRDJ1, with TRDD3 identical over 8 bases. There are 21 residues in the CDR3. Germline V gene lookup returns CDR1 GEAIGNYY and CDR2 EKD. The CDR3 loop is CACDTVALPAGDKRDTDKLIF. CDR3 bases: TGTGCCTGTGACACCGTGGCCCTCCCGGCGGGGGATAAAAGGGACACCGATAAGCTCATCTTT.

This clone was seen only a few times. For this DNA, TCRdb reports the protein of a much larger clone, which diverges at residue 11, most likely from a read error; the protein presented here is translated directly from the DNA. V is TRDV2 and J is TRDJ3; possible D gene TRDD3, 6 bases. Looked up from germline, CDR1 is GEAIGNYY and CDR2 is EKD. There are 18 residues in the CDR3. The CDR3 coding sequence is TGTGCCTGTGACACCTGGGGGTCGAGCTCCCGGGACACCCGACAGATGTTTTTC. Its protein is CACDTWGSSSRDTRQMFF.

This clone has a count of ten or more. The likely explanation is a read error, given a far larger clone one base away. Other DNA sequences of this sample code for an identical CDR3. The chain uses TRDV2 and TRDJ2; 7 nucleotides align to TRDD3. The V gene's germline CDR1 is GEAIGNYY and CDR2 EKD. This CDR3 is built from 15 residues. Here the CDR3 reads CACDTVGDTTAQLFF. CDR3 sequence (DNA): TGTGCCTGTGACACCGTGGGGGACACCACAGCGCAACTCTTCTTT.

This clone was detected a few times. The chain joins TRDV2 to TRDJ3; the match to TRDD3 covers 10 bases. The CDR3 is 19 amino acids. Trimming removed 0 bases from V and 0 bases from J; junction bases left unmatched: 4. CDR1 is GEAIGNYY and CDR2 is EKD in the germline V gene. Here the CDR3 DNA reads TGTGCCTGTGACACCTGGGGGATACAAAGCTCCTGGGACACCCGACAGATGTTTTTC. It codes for CACDTWGIQSSWDTRQMFF.

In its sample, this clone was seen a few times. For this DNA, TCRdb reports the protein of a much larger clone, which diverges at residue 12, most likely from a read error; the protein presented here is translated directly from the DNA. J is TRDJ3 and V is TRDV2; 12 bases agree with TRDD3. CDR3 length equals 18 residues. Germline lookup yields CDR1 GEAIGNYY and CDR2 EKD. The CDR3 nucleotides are TGTGCCTGTGACACCGTACTGGGGGATACCTGGGGCACCCGACAGATGTTTTTC. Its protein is CACDTVLGDTWGTRQMFF.

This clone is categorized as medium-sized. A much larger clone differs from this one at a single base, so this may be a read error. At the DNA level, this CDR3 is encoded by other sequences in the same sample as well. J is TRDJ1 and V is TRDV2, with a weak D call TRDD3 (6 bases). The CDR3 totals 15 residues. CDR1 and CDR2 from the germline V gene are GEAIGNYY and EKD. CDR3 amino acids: CACDTVGAYTDKLIF. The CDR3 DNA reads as TGTGCCTGTGACACCGTGGGGGCTTACACCGATAAGCTCATCTTT.

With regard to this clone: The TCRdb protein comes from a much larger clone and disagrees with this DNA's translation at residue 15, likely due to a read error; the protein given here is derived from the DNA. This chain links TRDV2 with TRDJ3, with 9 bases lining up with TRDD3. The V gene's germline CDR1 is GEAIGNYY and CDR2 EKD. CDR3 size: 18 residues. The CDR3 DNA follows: TGTGCCTGTGACCCTTTGGGGGGATACTCCTGGGACACCCGACGGATGTTTTTC. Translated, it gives CACDPLGGYSWDTRRMFF.

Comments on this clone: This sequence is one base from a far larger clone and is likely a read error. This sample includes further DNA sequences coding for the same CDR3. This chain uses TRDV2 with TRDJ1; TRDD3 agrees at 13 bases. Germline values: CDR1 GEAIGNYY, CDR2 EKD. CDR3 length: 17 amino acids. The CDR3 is CACDILGDTRNTDKLIF. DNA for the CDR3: TGTGCCTGCGACATACTGGGGGATACGCGAAACACCGATAAACTCATCTTT.

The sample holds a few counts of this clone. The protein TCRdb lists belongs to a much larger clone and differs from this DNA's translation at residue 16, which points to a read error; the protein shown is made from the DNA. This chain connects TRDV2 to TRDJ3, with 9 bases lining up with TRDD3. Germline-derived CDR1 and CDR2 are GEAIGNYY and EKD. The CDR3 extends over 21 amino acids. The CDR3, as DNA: TGTGCCTGTGACAGTGCGGACAACTGGGGGACCCCCTCCTGGGACATCCGACAGATGTTTTTC. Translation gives CACDSADNWGTPSWDIRQMFF.

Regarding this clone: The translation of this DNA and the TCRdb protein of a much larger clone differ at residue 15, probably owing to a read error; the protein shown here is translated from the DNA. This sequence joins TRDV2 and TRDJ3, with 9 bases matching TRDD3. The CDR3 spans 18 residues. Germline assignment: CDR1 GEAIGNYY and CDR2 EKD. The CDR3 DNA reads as TGTGCCTGTGACCCTTTGGGGGGATACTCCTGGGACACCCGAAAGATGTTTTTC. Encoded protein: CACDPLGGYSWDTRKMFF.

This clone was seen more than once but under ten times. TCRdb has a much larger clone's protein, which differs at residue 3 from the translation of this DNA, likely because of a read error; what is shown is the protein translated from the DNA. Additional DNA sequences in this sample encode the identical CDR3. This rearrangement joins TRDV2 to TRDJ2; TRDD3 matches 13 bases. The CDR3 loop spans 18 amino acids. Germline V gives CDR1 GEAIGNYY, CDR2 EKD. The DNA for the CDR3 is TGTGCCCGTGACCCTTGTACTGGGGGATACGATCACCCAGCACAACTCTTCTTT. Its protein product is CARDPCTGGYDHPAQLFF.

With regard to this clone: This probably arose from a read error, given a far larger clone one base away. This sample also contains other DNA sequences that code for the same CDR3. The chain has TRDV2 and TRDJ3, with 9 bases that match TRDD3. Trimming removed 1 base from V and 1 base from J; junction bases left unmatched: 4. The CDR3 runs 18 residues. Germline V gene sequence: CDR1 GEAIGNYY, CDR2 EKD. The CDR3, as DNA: TGTGCCTGTGACACTGGGGGATATGGTTCCTGGGACACCCGACAGATGTTTTTC. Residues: CACDTGGYGSWDTRQMFF.

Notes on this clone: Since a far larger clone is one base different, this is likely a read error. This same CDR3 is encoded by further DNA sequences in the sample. CDR3 nucleotides: TGTGCCTGTGACACCTGGGGGTCGAGCTCCTGGGATACCCGACAGATGTTTTTC. Translating it yields CACDTWGSSSWDTRQMFF. The chain recombines TRDV2 with TRDJ3, with D possibly being TRDD3 (6 bases). This CDR3 is built from 18 residues. CDR1 is GEAIGNYY, CDR2 EKD, per germline.

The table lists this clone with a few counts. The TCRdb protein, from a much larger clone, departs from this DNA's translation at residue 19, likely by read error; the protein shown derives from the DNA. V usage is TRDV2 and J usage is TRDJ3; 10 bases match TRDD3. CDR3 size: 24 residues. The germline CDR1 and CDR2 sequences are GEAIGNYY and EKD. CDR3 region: CACDTGRSSYWGMYSSWDARQMFF. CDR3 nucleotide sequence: TGTGCCTGTGACACCGGACGTAGTTCCTACTGGGGGATGTACAGCTCCTGGGACGCCCGACAGATGTTTTTC.